A selection of T cell receptor beta chains follows, all from one sample in a study of beta chain features in type 1 diabetes. TCRdb's table, derived via immunoSEQ multiplex PCR, lists solely in-frame clones and lacks some. The sample shows over 650,000 clones, 11% to 15% of them seen only once. What was sequenced was naive CD4+ T cells from blood. These receptors were obtained from a man aged 18-30 years with type 1 diabetes. CDR3s include the opening cysteine and the closing phenylalanine or tryptophan. A D gene is named only where the DNA matches it firmly. Clone size is not always given. Where it is, it says once, few, many or a class for expanded clones.

d_gene	abundance	v_gene	j_gene	CDR3aa	CDR3nt
-	-	TRBV5-1	TRBJ2-1	CASSLDEGLGYNEQFF	TGCGCCAGCAGCTTGGACGAGGGACTCGGGTACAATGAGCAGTTCTTC
TRBD1	-	TRBV30	TRBJ2-7	CASTRDSSYEQYF	TGTGCCTCCACAAGGGACAGTTCCTACGAGCAGTACTTC
TRBD2	few	TRBV7-9	TRBJ2-3	CASSSGLAGITDTQYF	TGTGCCAGCAGCTCCGGACTAGCGGGAATCACAGATACGCAGTATTTT
-	few	TRBV10-3	TRBJ2-1	CATILGWGSYNEQFF	TGTGCCACCATACTAGGTTGGGGGTCTTACAATGAGCAGTTCTTC
-	few	TRBV4-2	TRBJ2-7	CASSQISRGRDLSYEQYF	TGTGCCAGCAGCCAAATATCACGGGGCAGGGACCTCTCCTACGAGCAGTACTTC
-	few	TRBV5-6	TRBJ2-6	CASSLVGQFGNVLTF	TGTGCCAGCAGCTTGGTAGGGCAGTTTGGCAACGTCCTGACTTTC
-	few	TRBV30	TRBJ1-5	CAWSAGLIRLNQPQHF	TGTGCCTGGAGTGCGGGCCTTATTAGGCTCAATCAGCCCCAGCATTTT
-	few	TRBV7-9	TRBJ1-1	CASSLSGANTEAFF	TGTGCCAGCAGCCTAAGCGGGGCCAACACTGAAGCTTTCTTT
-	-	TRBV30	TRBJ1-4	CAWGLDTAMGKLFF	TGTGCCTGGGGGCTGGACACGGCTATGGGGAAACTGTTTTTT
TRBD1	-	TRBV5-1	TRBJ2-7	CASSLGTGGNEQYF	TGCGCCAGCTCGCTCGGGACAGGGGGCAACGAGCAGTACTTC
TRBD2	-	TRBV30	TRBJ2-7	CAWSGTSGGIYEQYF	TGTGCCTGGAGCGGGACTAGCGGGGGAATCTACGAGCAGTACTTC
-	-	TRBV7-8	TRBJ2-3	CASTPFRVTTDTQYF	TGTGCCAGCACCCCCTTTCGGGTTACCACAGATACGCAGTATTTT
-	-	TRBV7-9	TRBJ2-1	CASSSGGTDEQFF	TGTGCCAGCAGCTCTGGCGGGACCGATGAGCAGTTCTTC
-	few	TRBV5-1	TRBJ1-1	CASSLDRATFEAFF	TGCGCCAGCAGCTTGGACAGGGCTACGTTTGAAGCTTTCTTT
TRBD1	few	TRBV7-2	TRBJ2-5	CASSRGQPGPETQYF	TGTGCCAGCAGCCGGGGACAGCCGGGCCCAGAGACCCAGTACTTC
-	few	TRBV7-2	TRBJ2-7	CASSFGSREQYF	TGTGCCAGCAGCTTTGGCTCCCGGGAGCAGTACTTC
-	-	TRBV4-2	TRBJ2-2	CASTITGLGGTGELFF	TGTGCCAGCACCATCACAGGGCTCGGGGGCACCGGGGAGCTGTTTTTT
-	-	TRBV30	TRBJ2-7	CAWSVTAGSYEQYF	TGTGCCTGGAGTGTAACGGCAGGCTCCTACGAGCAGTACTTC
-	-	TRBV15	TRBJ2-1	CATSRDVSSYNEQFF	TGTGCCACCAGCAGAGATGTAAGCTCCTACAATGAGCAGTTCTTC
-	few	TRBV7-9	TRBJ2-5	CASSLRPSRQEQETQYF	TGTGCCAGCAGCTTACGTCCGTCCAGACAGGAACAAGAGACCCAGTACTTC
TRBD2	-	TRBV5-4	TRBJ2-3	CASSLVSGRSIDTQYF	TGTGCCAGCAGCCTGGTGAGCGGGAGGAGTATAGATACGCAGTATTTT
-	few	TRBV21-1	TRBJ1-4	CASSKEAGVNEKLFF	TGTGCCAGCAGCAAAGAGGCGGGGGTTAATGAAAAACTGTTTTTT
-	-	TRBV9	TRBJ1-2	CASSTWTVDYGYTF	TGTGCCAGCAGCACCTGGACAGTCGACTATGGCTACACCTTC
-	-	TRBV23-1	TRBJ2-7	CASSHNISGRGEQYF	TGCGCCAGCAGTCATAACATCTCGGGACGGGGCGAGCAGTACTTC
-	-	TRBV23-1	TRBJ2-2	CASSRGSGSNTGELFF	TGCGCCAGCAGTCGGGGCAGCGGATCGAACACCGGGGAGCTGTTTTTT
-	-	TRBV19	TRBJ1-1	CASSIYQRGAFF	TGTGCCAGTAGTATATACCAGAGAGGAGCTTTCTTT
TRBD2	-	TRBV5-1	TRBJ2-1	CASSLPKAAGLAGVEFF	TGCGCCAGCAGCTTGCCTAAAGCCGCGGGACTAGCGGGAGTAGAGTTCTTC
-	-	TRBV7-8	TRBJ1-1	CASSLRQGNTEAFF	TGTGCCAGCAGCTTACGGCAAGGGAACACTGAAGCTTTCTTT
-	few	TRBV19	TRBJ2-7	CASSIGGGTEQYF	TGTGCCAGTAGTATTGGTGGCGGGACCGAGCAGTACTTC
-	-	TRBV4-1	TRBJ2-1	CASRPGGPSDNEQFF	TGCGCCAGCCGCCCAGGAGGGCCCTCAGACAATGAGCAGTTCTTC
TRBD2	-	TRBV6-6	TRBJ2-1	CASRSHLAGGFNEQFF	TGTGCCAGCAGGTCTCATCTAGCGGGGGGATTCAATGAGCAGTTCTTC
TRBD2	-	TRBV30	TRBJ2-7	CAWRVPGGTSGYEQYF	TGTGCCTGGAGAGTCCCGGGGGGGACTAGCGGCTACGAGCAGTACTTC
-	-	TRBV5-6	TRBJ2-1	CASTPLGKDEQFF	TGTGCCAGCACCCCACTGGGAAAAGATGAGCAGTTCTTC
-	few	TRBV15	TRBJ2-5	CATSRELTLLRDETQYF	TGTGCCACCAGCAGAGAGCTCACACTGCTACGGGATGAGACCCAGTACTTC
-	few	TRBV6-5	TRBJ2-1	CASSRMYSYNEQFF	TGTGCCAGCAGTCGGATGTACTCCTACAATGAGCAGTTCTTC
TRBD1	few	TRBV15	TRBJ1-5	CATSRGQRTGSGQPQHF	TGTGCCACCAGCAGAGGCCAGAGGACAGGGAGCGGTCAGCCCCAGCATTTT
-	few	TRBV14	TRBJ2-3	CASSPPWDRHTQYF	TGTGCCAGCAGCCCGCCCTGGGACCGCCATACGCAGTATTTT
TRBD1	-	TRBV15	TRBJ1-3	CATSRDRGGGNTIYF	TGTGCCACCAGCCGAGACAGGGGCGGTGGAAACACCATATATTTT
TRBD1	-	TRBV5-4	TRBJ1-2	CASSDGQGTFYGYTF	TGTGCCAGCAGCGACGGACAGGGGACCTTTTATGGCTACACCTTC
TRBD2	-	TRBV28	TRBJ2-5	CASSFRSGGAWKTQYF	TGTGCCAGCAGTTTCCGGAGCGGGGGGGCTTGGAAGACCCAGTACTTC
-	-	TRBV5-1	TRBJ1-1	CASSPLQGSGTEAFF	TGCGCCAGCAGCCCCTTACAGGGAAGCGGGACTGAAGCTTTCTTT
-	-	TRBV9	TRBJ2-7	CASSPGRDPSYEQYF	TGTGCCAGCAGCCCTGGCAGGGACCCCTCCTACGAGCAGTACTTC
TRBD2	-	TRBV15	TRBJ2-1	CATSRAAQTSGRYNEQFF	TGTGCCACCAGCAGAGCTGCACAAACTAGCGGAAGATACAATGAGCAGTTCTTC
-	-	TRBV9	TRBJ2-3	CASDRTSLSTDTQYF	TGTGCCAGCGATAGAACTTCGTTGAGCACAGATACGCAGTATTTT
-	-	TRBV27	TRBJ2-1	CASSLYGESGEQFF	TGTGCCAGCAGTTTATACGGGGAATCGGGTGAGCAGTTCTTC
-	-	TRBV29-1	TRBJ1-4	CSVRTFNEKLFF	TGCAGCGTACGGACCTTCAATGAAAAACTGTTTTTT
-	few	TRBV5-1	TRBJ2-7	CASSTGQGGVNEQYF	TGCGCCAGCAGCACCGGACAGGGAGGGGTCAACGAGCAGTACTTC
-	-	TRBV15	TRBJ2-5	CATSRGSQLAAFQETQYF	TGTGCCACCAGCAGAGGATCGCAGTTAGCGGCCTTTCAAGAGACCCAGTACTTC
-	-	TRBV30	TRBJ2-7	CAWSIRSGVEQYF	TGTGCCTGGAGTATAAGGTCAGGGGTTGAGCAGTACTTC
-	many	TRBV23-1	TRBJ2-3	CASSPKGRPHEDTQYF	TGCGCCAGCAGTCCAAAGGGACGGCCCCATGAGGATACGCAGTATTTT
TRBD2	few	TRBV29-1	TRBJ2-7	CSVALAGGSNSYEQYF	TGCAGCGTTGCACTAGCGGGAGGCTCTAATTCCTACGAGCAGTACTTC
TRBD2	-	TRBV5-1	TRBJ2-6	CASSLSDGGSSGANVLTF	TGCGCCAGCAGCTTGAGCGACGGCGGGAGCTCTGGGGCCAACGTCCTGACTTTC
-	-	TRBV7-9	TRBJ1-1	CASSPLGTPRGAFF	TGTGCCAGCAGCCCGCTCGGGACGCCAAGGGGAGCTTTCTTT
-	-	TRBV29-1	TRBJ1-4	CSVEGADEKLFF	TGCAGCGTTGAAGGGGCGGATGAAAAACTGTTTTTT
TRBD1	few	TRBV10-1	TRBJ2-7	CASSEGTAYEQYF	TGCGCCAGCAGTGAAGGGACAGCCTACGAGCAGTACTTC